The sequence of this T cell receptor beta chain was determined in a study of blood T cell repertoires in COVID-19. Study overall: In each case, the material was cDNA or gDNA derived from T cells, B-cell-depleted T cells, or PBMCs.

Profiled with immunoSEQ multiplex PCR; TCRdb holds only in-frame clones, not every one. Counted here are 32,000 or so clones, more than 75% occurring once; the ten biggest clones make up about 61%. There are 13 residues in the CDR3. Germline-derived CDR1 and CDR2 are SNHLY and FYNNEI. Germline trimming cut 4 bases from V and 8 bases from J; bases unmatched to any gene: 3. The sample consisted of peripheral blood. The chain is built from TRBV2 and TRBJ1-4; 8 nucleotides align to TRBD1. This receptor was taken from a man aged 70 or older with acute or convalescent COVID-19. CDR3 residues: CASSVNRGEKLFF. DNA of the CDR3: TGTGCCAGCAGTGTGAACAGGGGGGAAAAACTGTTTTTT.